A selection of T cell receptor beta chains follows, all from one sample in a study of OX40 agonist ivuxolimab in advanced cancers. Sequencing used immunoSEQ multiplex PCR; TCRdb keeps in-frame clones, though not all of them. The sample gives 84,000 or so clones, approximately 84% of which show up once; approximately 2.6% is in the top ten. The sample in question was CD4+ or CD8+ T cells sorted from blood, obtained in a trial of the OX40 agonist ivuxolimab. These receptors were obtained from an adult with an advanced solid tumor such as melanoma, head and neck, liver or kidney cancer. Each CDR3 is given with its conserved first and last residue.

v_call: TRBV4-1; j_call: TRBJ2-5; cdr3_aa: CASSQDAASGGPNAETQYF
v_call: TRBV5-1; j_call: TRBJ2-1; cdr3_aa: CASSLNLQADEQFF
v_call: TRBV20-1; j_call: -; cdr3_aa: CSAKGDHEQYF
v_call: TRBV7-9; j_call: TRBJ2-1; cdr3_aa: CASSLDLRGEDHNEQFF
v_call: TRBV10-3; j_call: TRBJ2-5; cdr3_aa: CAISLPGGSETQYF
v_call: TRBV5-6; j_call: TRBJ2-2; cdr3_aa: CASSLDRVFTGELFF
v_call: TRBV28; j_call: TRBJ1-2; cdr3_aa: CASSFGGQTTQGGYTF
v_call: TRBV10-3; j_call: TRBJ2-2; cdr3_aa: CAISRGSFGTGDTMGELFF
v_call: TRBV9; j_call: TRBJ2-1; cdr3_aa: CASSVEGSRQEQFF
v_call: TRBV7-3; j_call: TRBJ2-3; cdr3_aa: CASSPGAADTQYF
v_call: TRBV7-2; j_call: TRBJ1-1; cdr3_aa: CASTSMTGAYTEAFF
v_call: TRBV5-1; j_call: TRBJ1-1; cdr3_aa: CASSSRTMNTEAFF
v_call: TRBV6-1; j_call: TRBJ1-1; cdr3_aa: CASDVGDGSEAFF
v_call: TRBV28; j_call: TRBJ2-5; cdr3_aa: CASRPTGVERETQYF
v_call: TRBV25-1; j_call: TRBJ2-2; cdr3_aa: CASSESRDTLNTGELFF
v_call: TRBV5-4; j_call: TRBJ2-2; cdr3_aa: CASSLGQRAGELFF
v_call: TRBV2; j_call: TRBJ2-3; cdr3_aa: CASLGPTDTQYF
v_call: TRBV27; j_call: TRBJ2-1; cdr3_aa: CASTMWGQRSLGGNEQFF
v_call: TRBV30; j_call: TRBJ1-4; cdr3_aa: CAWSVRHYNEKLFF
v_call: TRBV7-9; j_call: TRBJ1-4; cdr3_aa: CASSFRQGTNEKLFF
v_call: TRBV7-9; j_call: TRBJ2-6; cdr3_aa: CASSLGTSGANVLTF
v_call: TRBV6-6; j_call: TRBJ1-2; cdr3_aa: CASSYSKKGYTF
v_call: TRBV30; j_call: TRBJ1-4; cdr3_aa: CAWGQGAGEKLFF
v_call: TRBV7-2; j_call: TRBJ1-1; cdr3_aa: CASSLGSNTEAFF
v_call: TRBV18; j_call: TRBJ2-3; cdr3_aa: CASPPGTGARTDTQYF
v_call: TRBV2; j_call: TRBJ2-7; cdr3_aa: CASSYSGLAGSSDF
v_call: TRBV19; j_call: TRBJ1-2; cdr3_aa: CASTELPSGRGYGYTF
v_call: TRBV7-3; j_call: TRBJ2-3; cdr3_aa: CASSLTVQGLTDTQYF
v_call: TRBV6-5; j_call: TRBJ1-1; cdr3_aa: CASSPTMNTEAFF
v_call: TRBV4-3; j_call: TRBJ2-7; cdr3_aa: CASSQDPGTEYEQYF
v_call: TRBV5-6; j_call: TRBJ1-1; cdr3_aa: CASSLGTGWLNTEAFF
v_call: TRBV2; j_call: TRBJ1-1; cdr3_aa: CASRLLNTEAFF
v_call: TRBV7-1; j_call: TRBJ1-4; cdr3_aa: CASSTGRQTTNEKLFF
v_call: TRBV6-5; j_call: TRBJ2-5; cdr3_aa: CASSYGGEETQYF
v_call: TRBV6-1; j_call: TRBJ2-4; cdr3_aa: CASSRGDIQYF
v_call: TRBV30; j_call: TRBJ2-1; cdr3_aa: CAKGQFSPNEQFF
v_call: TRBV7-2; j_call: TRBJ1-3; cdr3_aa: CASSPGHQSNTIYF